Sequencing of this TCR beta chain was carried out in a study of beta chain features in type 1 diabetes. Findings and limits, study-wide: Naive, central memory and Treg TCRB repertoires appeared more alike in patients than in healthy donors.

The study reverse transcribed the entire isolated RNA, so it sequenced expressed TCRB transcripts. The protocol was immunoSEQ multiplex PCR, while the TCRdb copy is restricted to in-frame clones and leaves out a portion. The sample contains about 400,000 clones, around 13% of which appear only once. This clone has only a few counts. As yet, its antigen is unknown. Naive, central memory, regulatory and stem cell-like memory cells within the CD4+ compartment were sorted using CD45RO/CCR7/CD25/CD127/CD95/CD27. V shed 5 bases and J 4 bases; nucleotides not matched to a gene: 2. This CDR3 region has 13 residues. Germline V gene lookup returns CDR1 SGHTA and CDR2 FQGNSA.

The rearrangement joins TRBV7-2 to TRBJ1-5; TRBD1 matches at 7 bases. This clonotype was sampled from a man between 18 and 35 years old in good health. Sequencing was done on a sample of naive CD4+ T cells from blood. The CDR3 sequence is CASSTGENQPQHF. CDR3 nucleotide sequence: TGTGCCAGCAGCACAGGGGAGAATCAGCCCCAGCATTTT.